The 27 T cell receptor beta chains listed next were all sequenced from one sample in a study of tumor-infiltrating lymphocytes in primary liver carcinoma. Without any cell sorting, about 19-31 mg of bulk tissue yielded co-extracted RNA and DNA. From roughly 0.5 ug total RNA, TCR beta cDNA was generated with a primer in the constant region. Modified slightly, ARM-PCR produced TCR beta libraries over three nested multiplex PCR rounds. It was with TRBV1-TRBV30 forward primers and a C-beta reverse primer that the first two PCR rounds were run, at approximately 10 cycles each. TCRdb reprocessed the multiplex PCR reads via MiXCR and lists one record per CDR3 protein. The sample contains tens of thousands of distinct CDR3 sequences, approximately 70% of which appear only once. The material sequenced was liver tumor tissue from sampling region 2. Subset of the sample: tumor region T2, inferior pole. These receptors were collected from a man in his forties with primary liver carcinoma and hepatitis B virus infection.

Of note for this clonotype: No conserved phenylalanine or tryptophan is present at the end of the CDR3, so a read error is the likely explanation. The chain is built from TRBV6-5 and TRBJ1-2, with no clear D. Germline CDR1 reads MNHEY; CDR2 reads SVGAGI. Trimming cost V 6 bases and J 0 bases, with 14 bases left between them. The CDR3 contains 15 residues. The CDR3 coding sequence is TGTGCCAGCAGCCCACATGGAACCGCTAACTATGGCTACACCATC. This gives the protein CASSPHGTANYGYTI.

A note on this clonotype: With a much larger clone just one base away, this may be a read error. The V gene is TRBV10-3, the J gene TRBJ2-2, with TRBD2 identical over 10 bases. The CDR3 covers 15 residues. Germline loops: CDR1 ENHRY, CDR2 SYGVKD. In nucleotides, the CDR3 is TGTGCCATCACACAAGCGGGAGGGAACACCGGGGGGCTGTTTTTT. This translates into CAITQAGGNTGGLFF.

Concerning this clonotype itself: An end of the junction differs from the germline gene, which may be a read error. The chain couples TRBV5-6 to TRBJ2-5; perhaps TRBD2 as D (5 bases). The length of the CDR3 is 14 residues. Germline CDR1 SGHDT, CDR2 YYEEEE. The CDR3 is CTSSLEARQETQYF. The CDR3 DNA is TGTACCAGCAGTTTGGAGGCTAGACAAGAGACCCAGTACTTC.

To note about this clonotype: One end of the junction is discordant with germline, which a read error may explain. This chain uses TRBV4-3 with TRBJ2-1; 9 bases match TRBD1. Germline CDR1 and CDR2: LGHNA and YSLEER. This CDR3 region has 16 residues. The CDR3 DNA reads TGCGTCAGCAGCCGCTTCTCCGGGACAGGGATGCAAGGGTGGTTCTTC. It yields the protein CVSSRFSGTGMQGWFF.

In this sample, this clonotype is large. The chain is built from TRBV4-3 and TRBJ2-5, with 11 positions matching TRBD2. CDR3 length equals 17 residues. The V and J ends lost 1 base and 5 bases, in that order; junction bases with no gene match: 9. Germline-derived CDR1 and CDR2 are LGHNA and YSLEER. The CDR3 loop reads CASSQAASGRTGETQYF. In DNA, the CDR3 is TGCGCCAGCAGCCAAGCGGCTAGCGGGAGGACTGGTGAGACCCAGTACTTC.

This clonotype has a count of ten or more. The rearrangement uses TRBV7-6 and TRBJ2-3, with 11 bases identical to TRBD2. With V trimmed by 5 bases and J by 2 bases, 6 bases remained unmatched. This CDR3 is built from 16 residues. Germline CDR1 and CDR2: SGHVS and FNYEAQ. Written as DNA, the CDR3 is TGTGCCAGCAGCACCCTAGCGGGAGGATCCACAGATACGCAGTATTTT. It yields the protein CASSTLAGGSTDTQYF.

Points on this clonotype: In this CDR3 the conserved last residue, phenylalanine or tryptophan, is missing, so a read error is likely. The chain combines TRBV29-1 with TRBJ2-3; tentative D call: TRBD1 (5 bases). CDR3 length: 15 residues. CDR1 is SQVTM, CDR2 ANQGSEA, per germline. V lost 3 bases and J lost 2, with 15 bases in between. This chain's CDR3 is CSVEDGAGITDTQYL. CDR3 bases: TGCAGCGTTGAGGATGGGGCCGGCATCACAGATACGCAGTATTTA.

Notes on this clonotype: The germline gene is not matched at one end of the junction; a read error may be the cause. The chain joins TRBV4-1 to TRBJ1-3; no reliable D call. The CDR3 runs to 17 residues. Germline V lookup: CDR1 MGHRA, CDR2 YSYEKL. CDR3 coding DNA: TGCGCCAGCAGCCAACTAAGGACGGCAGGTTATGGAAACATCATATATTTT. Translated, it gives CASSQLRTAGYGNIIYF.

There are a few counts of this clonotype. A read error may explain this, as a much larger clone is one base away. A read error is likely, as this CDR3 ends without the conserved phenylalanine or tryptophan. J is TRBJ2-7 and V is TRBV28; perhaps TRBD2 as D (6 bases). This CDR3 comprises 14 residues. Germline assignment: CDR1 MDHEN and CDR2 SYDVKM. The ends were cut back, 6 bases at V and 2 bases at J, with 14 bases in the middle. CDR3 DNA sequence: TGTGCCAGCAGCTCGTGGGGAGGCGCCTACGAGCAGTACCTC. This codes for CASSSWGGAYEQYL.

Details on this clonotype: A much larger clone is a single base away; this may be a read error. The CDR3 carries no conserved terminal phenylalanine or tryptophan, so it likely arises from a read error. This chain joins TRBV7-3 and TRBJ2-1; possible D gene TRBD1, 5 bases. Germline V gene sequence: CDR1 SGHTA, CDR2 FQGTGA. The ends were cut back, 5 bases at V and 5 bases at J, with 10 bases in the middle. CDR3 size: 13 residues. Written as DNA, the CDR3 is TGTGCCAGCAGCCTCGGACACAACAATGAGCAGTTCCTC. Translating gives CASSLGHNNEQFL.

As to this clonotype: The junction differs from germline at one of its ends, possibly a read error. V is TRBV5-1 and J is TRBJ2-6; D might be TRBD1 (5 bases). CDR3 size: 18 residues. CDR1 SGHRS and CDR2 YFSETQ come from the germline V gene. The CDR3 is CASSLGASITSGANALTF. The CDR3 region has the DNA TGCGCCAGCAGCTTGGGGGCCAGTATAACCTCTGGGGCCAACGCCCTGACTTTC.

The V and J genes are TRBV29-1 and TRBJ1-1; D gene uncertain. The CDR3 has 11 amino acids. V gave up 2 bases and J gave up 5 bases, with 6 bases separating them. Germline V gene sequence: CDR1 SQVTM, CDR2 ANQGSEA. The CDR3 nucleotides are TGCAGCGTTGAATTCGAAACTGAAGCTTTCTTT. Amino acid sequence: CSVEFETEAFF.

Concerning this clonotype itself: At one end the junction does not follow the germline gene, possibly because of a read error. This chain links TRBV30 with TRBJ2-3, with a weak D call TRBD2 (5 bases). Germline loops: CDR1 GTSNPN, CDR2 SVGIG (reference sequence). The CDR3 has 14 residues. CDR3 bases: TGTGCCAGTAGCCGATTAGCGCTCACAGATACGCAGTGTTTT. This sequence encodes CASSRLALTDTQCF.

About this clonotype itself: The conserved phenylalanine or tryptophan normally closing the CDR3 is absent here, so this likely arose from a read error. The chain is built from TRBV30 and TRBJ2-3, with D possibly being TRBD1 (6 bases). Germline CDR1 and CDR2: GTSNPN and SVGIG (reference sequence). CDR3 length: 13 residues. CDR3: CAWSTGYPDTQYS. The CDR3 DNA sequence: TGTGCATGGAGTACAGGGTACCCAGATACGCAGTATTCT.

This clonotype was counted ten times or more. The chain combines TRBV28 with TRBJ1-1; perhaps TRBD1 as D (5 bases). V was clipped by 6 bases and J by 10 bases, with 15 bases between them. The V gene's germline CDR1 is MDHEN and CDR2 SYDVKM. The CDR3 spans 12 residues. The DNA of the CDR3 is TGTGCCAGCAGCGGACGGGGGTTCGTAGCTTTCTTT. Translating it yields CASSGRGFVAFF.

This clonotype is a singleton in its sample. The final CDR3 position lacks the conserved phenylalanine or tryptophan, pointing to a likely read error. The CDR3 protein is CASRSGLEGNQPQYL. Written as DNA, the CDR3 is TGTGCCAGTCGTTCAGGGTTGGAGGGCAATCAGCCCCAGTATCTT. The chain has TRBV10-3 and TRBJ1-5; D may be TRBD2 (6 bases). Near its end, the DNA agrees better with TRBJ2-3, so the J call may be wrong. The CDR3 is 15 amino acids. Germline V gene lookup returns CDR1 ENHRY and CDR2 SYGVKD.

This clonotype was observed a single time. The junction differs from germline at one of its ends, possibly a read error. The V call is TRBV11-2, the J call TRBJ1-5; possible D gene TRBD1, 6 bases. Per the germline V gene, CDR1 is SGHAT and CDR2 is FQNNGV. This CDR3 is 17 amino acids long. The CDR3 protein is CAGSLVGVTGSDQPQHF. For the CDR3, the DNA is TGTGCCGGCAGTTTAGTAGGGGTAACAGGGAGCGATCAGCCCCAGCATTTT. The full variable domain, with the rest looked up from reference TRBV11-2 and TRBJ1-5, is EAGVAQSPRYKIIEKRQSVAFWCNPISGHATLYWYQQILGQGPKLLIQFQNNGVVDDSQLPKDRFSAERLKGVDSTLKIQPAKLEDSAVYLCAGSLVGVTGSDQPQHFGDGTRLSIL.

This clonotype was recorded many times. This chain uses TRBV5-1 with TRBJ1-1; D gene uncertain. The CDR3 runs to 13 residues. CDR1 SGHRS and CDR2 YFSETQ come from the germline V gene. Trimming took off 6 bases at V and 1 base at J, with 10 bases between the two ends. This CDR3 is CASTTNQNTEAFF. CDR3 nucleotide sequence: TGCGCCAGCACCACAAATCAGAACACTGAAGCTTTCTTT. Using reference TRBV5-1 and TRBJ1-1 for the parts outside the CDR3, the full variable domain is KAGVTQTPRYLIKTRGQQVTLSCSPISGHRSVSWYQQTPGQGLQFLFEYFSETQRNKGNFPGRFSGRQFSNSRSEMNVSTLELGDSALYLCASTTNQNTEAFFGQGTRLTVV.

As regards this clonotype: Compared with germline, one end of the junction differs, possibly owing to a read error. The chain carries TRBV6-5 and TRBJ2-1; possibly TRBD2 for D (5 bases). Germline assignment: CDR1 MNHEY and CDR2 SVGAGI. This CDR3 has 11 amino acids. The CDR3 DNA is TGTGCCAGCGGGAGCGAGGGTGACCAGTTATTC. It codes for CASGSEGDQLF.

The table lists this clonotype with many counts. This sequence joins TRBV13 and TRBJ1-6; TRBD1 agrees at 7 bases. The CDR3 is 16 amino acids. J gave up 8 bases and V 4 bases, and 11 bases lay outside the gene matches. Germline CDR1 and CDR2: PRHDT and FYEKMQ (reference sequence). The CDR3 DNA is TGTGCCAGCAGCTCACCCGGGGACAGAGGCGATTCACCCCTCCACTTT. Amino acid sequence: CASSSPGDRGDSPLHF.

With regard to this clonotype: No conserved phenylalanine or tryptophan is present at the end of the CDR3, so a read error is the likely explanation. The J gene is TRBJ1-2, the V gene TRBV4-1, with 7 bases aligning to TRBD1. This CDR3 has 15 residues. Germline V lookup: CDR1 MGHRA, CDR2 YSYEKL. This CDR3 reads CASSPVDRDSYDYTL. The CDR3 coding sequence is TGTGCCAGCAGCCCTGTTGACAGGGACTCCTATGACTACACCCTC.

This clonotype is a singleton in its sample. The junction does not match germline at one end; this may be a read error. The chain joins TRBV11-2 to TRBJ2-3; D perhaps matches TRBD1 (6 bases). Germline V gene data show CDR1 as SGHAT and CDR2 as FQNNGV. The CDR3 consists of 17 residues. The CDR3 DNA is TGCGCCAGCAGCTTAGATTCAGGGGAGACTAGCACAGATACGCAGTATTTT. Translation: CASSLDSGETSTDTQYF. The full variable domain, completed using reference TRBV11-2 and TRBJ2-3, is EAGVAQSPRYKIIEKRQSVAFWCNPISGHATLYWYQQILGQGPKLLIQFQNNGVVDDSQLPKDRFSAERLKGVDSTLKIQPAKLEDSAVYLCASSLDSGETSTDTQYFGPGTRLTVL.

On this clonotype: The junction departs from the called germline gene at one end, perhaps through a read error. The V gene is TRBV5-6, the J gene TRBJ2-3; TRBD1 agrees at 8 bases. This CDR3 is built from 14 residues. Germline values: CDR1 SGHDT, CDR2 YYEEEE. The CDR3 bases are TGTGCCAGCTGCTTGCAGGGGGCAATAGATACGCAGTATTTT. As protein: CASCLQGAIDTQYF.

The chain links TRBV30 to TRBJ2-6; D perhaps matches TRBD1 (5 bases). V lost 4 bases and J 12 bases, leaving 19 bases between the germline ends. This CDR3 has 14 residues. Germline CDR1 is GTSNPN and CDR2 is SVGIG (reference sequence). CDR3 nucleotides: TGTGCCTGGATTCTAGGGGCGGCTATAATCGTCCTGACTTTC. This sequence encodes CAWILGAAIIVLTF.

Note on this clonotype: A junction boundary mismatches the germline segment, possibly from a read error. The chain links TRBV28 to TRBJ1-6; TRBD1 agrees at 12 bases. The CDR3 loop spans 18 amino acids. Germline-derived CDR1 and CDR2 are MDHEN and SYDVKM. CDR3 DNA sequence: TGTGCCGGTCAACCCGGGACAGGGGGCGAGATGGAGAATTCACCCATCCACTTT. The encoded protein is CAGQPGTGGEMENSPIHF.

Note on this clonotype: This CDR3 is missing its conserved last phenylalanine or tryptophan, likely due to a read error. V gene TRBV14 combines with J gene TRBJ1-1; D possibly corresponds to TRBD1 (5 bases). This CDR3 comprises 16 residues. Germline V gene lookup returns CDR1 SGHDN and CDR2 FVKESK. CDR3 in amino acids: CAGSQVRGLMNTEAFS. Here the CDR3 DNA reads TGTGCCGGCAGCCAAGTTCGGGGACTGATGAACACTGAAGCTTTCTCT.

There are many counts of this clonotype. The chain couples TRBV6-1 to TRBJ2-1; TRBD2 matches 13 bases. The CDR3 sequence is 16 residues long. Losses at the gene ends were 2 bases for V and 6 bases for J; bases not matched to a gene: 4. CDR1 and CDR2 from the germline V gene are MNHNS and SASEGT. The CDR3 coding sequence is TGTGCCAGCAGTGAACAGACTAGCGGGAGGACCAATGAGCAGTTCTTC. It specifies CASSEQTSGRTNEQFF.